A single sample is the source of the 18 T cell receptor beta chains below, sequenced in a study of blood T cell repertoires in COVID-19. This table comes from immunoSEQ multiplex PCR, and its TCRdb copy is limited to in-frame clones, with some not included. The profile shows about 140,000 clones, approximately 88% of them singletons. Sequenced material: PBMCs or T cells enriched from blood (not recorded which). These receptors were taken from a man aged 35-49 years with acute COVID-19.

This clone was detected a few times. The chain has TRBV18 and TRBJ1-3; a possible D gene is TRBD1 (6 bases). Germline lookup yields CDR1 KGHSH and CDR2 LQKENI. V lost 4 bases to trimming and J lost 8 bases, with 15 bases between them. This CDR3 spans 14 amino acids. The DNA for the CDR3 is TGTGCCAGCTCACTGACAGGAGGTCGGGACACCATATATTTT. The encoded protein is CASSLTGGRDTIYF.

The V gene is TRBV24-1, the J gene TRBJ2-2; 9 bases are shared with TRBD2. The CDR3 contains 19 residues. After removal of 4 bases from V and 3 bases from J, the junction contained 14 bases not matched to a gene. CDR1 is KGHDR and CDR2 is SFDVKD in the germline V gene. Written as DNA, the CDR3 is TGTGCCACCAGTGACCGCTCTGTGGGAGCGGGAGGCTACACCGGGGAGCTGTTTTTT. It translates to CATSDRSVGAGGYTGELFF.

This chain connects TRBV5-1 to TRBJ2-5, with TRBD1 matching over 9 bases. Looked up from germline, CDR1 is SGHRS and CDR2 is YFSETQ. The CDR3 totals 15 residues. After removal of 0 bases from V and 1 base from J, the junction contained 1 base not matched to a gene. In DNA, the CDR3 is TGCGCCAGCAGCTTGGAGACAGGGGGCCAAGAGACCCAGTACTTC. Translating gives CASSLETGGQETQYF.

V is TRBV2 and J is TRBJ1-5, with unresolved D. The CDR3 consists of 14 residues. V lost 3 bases to trimming and J lost 4 bases, with 10 bases between them. Looked up from germline, CDR1 is SNHLY and CDR2 is FYNNEI. For the CDR3, the DNA is TGTGCCAGCAGTGACCAGTCCCTGAATCAGCCCCAGCATTTT. It encodes CASSDQSLNQPQHF.

This chain links TRBV4-3 with TRBJ2-7; 9 positions agree with TRBD1. Germline values: CDR1 LGHNA, CDR2 YSLEER. The CDR3 is 14 amino acids. J lost 3 bases, V lost 5 bases, and 5 bases had no gene match. CDR3 sequence: CASSAGTGYYEQYF. The CDR3 bases are TGCGCCAGCAGCGCCGGGACAGGGTACTACGAGCAGTACTTC.

This clone was seen at least ten times. This rearrangement joins TRBV19 to TRBJ2-1; tentative D call: TRBD2 (5 bases). The V and J ends lost 6 bases and 7 bases respectively, with 10 bases between them. Germline V gene lookup returns CDR1 LNHDA and CDR2 SQIVND (reference sequence). CDR3 length: 12 residues. This CDR3 reads CASRSGWNEQFF. The CDR3 DNA reads TGTGCCAGTAGGAGCGGATGGAATGAGCAGTTCTTC.

The chain combines TRBV14 with TRBJ1-6; D not resolved. The ends were cut back, 8 bases at V and 5 bases at J, with 10 bases in the middle. The V gene's germline CDR1 is SGHDN and CDR2 FVKESK. CDR3 length: 13 residues. This CDR3 is CASGLTNNSPLHF. CDR3 DNA sequence: TGTGCCAGCGGGCTGACCAATAATTCACCCCTCCACTTT. Supplemented by reference TRBV14 and TRBJ1-6, the full variable domain reads EAGVTQFPSHSVIEKGQTVTLRCDPISGHDNLYWYRRVMGKEIKFLLHFVKESKQDESGMPNNRFLAERTGGTYSTLKVQPAELEDSGVYFCASGLTNNSPLHFGNGTRLTVT.

The sample holds a few counts of this clone. J is TRBJ2-3 and V is TRBV12-3 or TRBV12-4; 7 bases line up with TRBD2. This CDR3 has 13 amino acids. V was clipped by 7 bases and J by 3 bases; unmatched bases: 4. CDR3 region: CASTLLATDTQYF. The CDR3 nucleotides are TGTGCCAGCACCCTACTAGCGACAGATACGCAGTATTTT.

The chain recombines TRBV7-9 with TRBJ2-1; tentative D call: TRBD2 (6 bases). With 3 bases removed from V and 0 bases from J, the gap between germline ends came to 12 bases. The CDR3 length is 16 residues. Germline assignment: CDR1 SEHNR and CDR2 FQNEAQ (reference sequence). CDR3 region: CASSLIAESSYNEQFF. The CDR3 nucleotides are TGTGCCAGCAGCTTGATAGCGGAGAGCTCCTACAATGAGCAGTTCTTC.

The V call is TRBV18, the J call TRBJ1-4; perhaps TRBD1 as D (5 bases). The CDR3 spans 14 residues. V was cut by 5 bases and J by 4 bases, with 11 bases left in between. Per germline, CDR1 KGHSH and CDR2 LQKENI. Written as DNA, the CDR3 is TGTGCCAGCTCAGAAAGACAGATTAATGAAAAACTGTTTTTT. Translating gives CASSERQINEKLFF. The complete variable domain, with remaining parts taken from reference TRBV18 and TRBJ1-4, reads NAGVMQNPRHLVRRRGQEARLRCSPMKGHSHVYWYRQLPEEGLKFMVYLQKENIIDESGMPKERFSAEFPKEGPSILRIQQVVRGDSAAYFCASSERQINEKLFFGSGTQLSVL.

The V gene is TRBV2, the J gene TRBJ2-1, with 7 bases lining up with TRBD2. The V gene's germline CDR1 is SNHLY and CDR2 FYNNEI. J gave up 4 bases and V 3 bases, and 3 bases lay outside the gene matches. The CDR3 contains 14 residues. The CDR3 here is CASSEEREYNEQFF. The CDR3 bases are TGTGCCAGCAGTGAGGAGCGGGAATACAATGAGCAGTTCTTC.

The chain links TRBV5-1 to TRBJ2-1; TRBD2 aligns across 11 bases. Trimming at V came to 5 bases and at J to 7 bases, leaving 11 bases not matched to a gene. Germline values: CDR1 SGHRS, CDR2 YFSETQ. There are 16 residues in the CDR3. The CDR3 DNA follows: TGCGCCAGCAGTTTACTAGCGGGGGATAACAATAATGAGCAGTTCTTC. It translates to CASSLLAGDNNNEQFF.

This chain uses TRBV14 with TRBJ2-5; TRBD2 aligns across 12 bases. The CDR3 has 14 residues. From germline, CDR1 is SGHDN and CDR2 FVKESK. V lost 4 bases and J lost 5; bases outside the gene matches: 2. The CDR3 sequence is CASSLGLAGETQYF. The CDR3, as DNA: TGTGCCAGCAGCCTAGGACTAGCGGGGGAGACCCAGTACTTC.

The rearrangement links TRBV10-3 to TRBJ1-1; TRBD1 matches 8 bases. The V segment lost 10 bases and the J segment 4 bases; nucleotides outside the gene matches: 8. Germline V gene lookup returns CDR1 ENHRY and CDR2 SYGVKD. The CDR3 loop spans 13 amino acids. This CDR3 reads CATMQGAGTEAFF. CDR3 sequence (DNA): TGTGCCACCATGCAGGGGGCAGGCACTGAAGCTTTCTTT.

V gene TRBV5-4 combines with J gene TRBJ1-6, with 7 positions matching TRBD1. The V gene end was trimmed by 4 bases and the J gene end by 0 bases; junction bases not matched to a gene: 1. The CDR3 is 15 residues long. The V gene's germline CDR1 is SGHNT and CDR2 YYREEE (reference sequence). CDR3 coding DNA: TGTGCCAGCAGCCGGGACAGCTCCTATAATTCACCCCTCCACTTT. Translated, it gives CASSRDSSYNSPLHF.

This chain joins TRBV11-2 and TRBJ2-1, with 7 bases that match TRBD2. CDR3 length equals 16 residues. With V trimmed by 3 bases and J by 5 bases, 10 bases remained unmatched. Germline lookup yields CDR1 SGHAT and CDR2 FQNNGV. The CDR3 DNA follows: TGTGCCAGCAGCTTCCGGAGATTAGCGGGCAACAATGAGCAGTTCTTC. Its translation is CASSFRRLAGNNEQFF. Variable domain in full (rest from reference TRBV11-2 and TRBJ2-1): EAGVAQSPRYKIIEKRQSVAFWCNPISGHATLYWYQQILGQGPKLLIQFQNNGVVDDSQLPKDRFSAERLKGVDSTLKIQPAKLEDSAVYLCASSFRRLAGNNEQFFGPGTRLTVL.

The rearrangement joins TRBV19 to TRBJ2-2; 14 positions agree with TRBD2. In germline, CDR1 is LNHDA, CDR2 SQIVND (reference sequence). The CDR3 runs 17 residues. J gave up 2 bases and V 4 bases, and 3 bases lay outside the gene matches. CDR3 nucleotide sequence: TGTGCCAGTAGTAGGGGACTAGCGGGAGCCAACACCGGGGAGCTGTTTTTT. This encodes CASSRGLAGANTGELFF. Combining the CDR3 with reference TRBV19 and TRBJ2-2 gives the whole variable domain DGGITQSPKYLFRKEGQNVTLSCEQNLNHDAMYWYRQDPGQGLRLIYYSQIVNDFQKGDIAEGYSVSREKKESFPLTVTSAQKNPTAFYLCASSRGLAGANTGELFFGEGSRLTVL.

The chain uses TRBV5-4 and TRBJ1-2; D remains unclear. The CDR3 loop spans 16 amino acids. Germline assignment: CDR1 SGHNT and CDR2 YYREEE (reference sequence). The V gene lost 3 bases and the J gene lost 0 bases, with 15 bases spanning the gap. CDR3 DNA: TGTGCCAGCAGCTCCCCCAGAACACGAACTAACTATGGCTACACCTTC. It translates to CASSSPRTRTNYGYTF.